The next 6 T cell receptor beta chains were all read from a single sample in a study of T cells in Graves' hyperthyroidism and ophthalmopathy (dated by TCRdb to about 2019). The library was built by means of multiplex PCR. The data were produced on an Illumina HiSeq 2000. The TCR beta CDR3 regions were amplified from the RNA transcripts. For the first round of RT-PCR on the TCR CDR3, the HTBI primer set was used together with the Qiagen OneStep RT-PCR kit. TCRdb handled the public reads itself, with Q25 trimming in fastp and clone calling in MiXCR, and kept productive beta chains. A single entry per CDR3 protein holds the most common genes and DNA from its merged rows. In this sample the table shows some 740,000 distinct CDR3 sequences, about 15% of which occur a single time. The ten biggest clones cover about 10% of the sample. Sequencing was done on a sample of blood. The source is a woman aged 18-35 years with Graves' hyperthyroidism.

The chain couples TRBV5-1 to TRBJ1-1, with 9 positions matching TRBD1. This CDR3 is 16 amino acids long. Germline V CDR1 and CDR2: SGHRS, YFSETQ. V lost 0 bases, J lost 1 base, and 4 bases stayed unmatched. CDR3 residues: CASSLEGQGRNTEAFF. The CDR3 DNA reads as TGCGCCAGCAGCTTGGAGGGACAGGGAAGGAACACTGAAGCTTTCTTT.

The chain employs TRBV18 and TRBJ1-5; D perhaps matches TRBD1 (5 bases). Germline CDR1 reads KGHSH; CDR2 reads LQKENI. There are 15 residues in the CDR3. The ends were cut back, 0 bases at V and 5 bases at J, with 11 bases in the middle. The CDR3 nucleotides are TGTGCCAGCTCACCACCGGGAAAAGGGGATCAGCCCCAGCATTTT. Its protein product is CASSPPGKGDQPQHF. Full variable domain (remainder filled in from reference TRBV18 and TRBJ1-5): NAGVMQNPRHLVRRRGQEARLRCSPMKGHSHVYWYRQLPEEGLKFMVYLQKENIIDESGMPKERFSAEFPKEGPSILRIQQVVRGDSAAYFCASSPPGKGDQPQHFGDGTRLSIL.

This clonotype was picked up many times. The gene calls are TRBV30 and TRBJ1-1, with unresolved D. Looked up from germline, CDR1 is GTSNPN and CDR2 is SVGIG (reference sequence). This CDR3 is built from 11 residues. The V end lost 8 bases, the J end lost 4 bases, and 11 bases lay between the germline ends. CDR3 sequence (DNA): TGTGCCCTGATCTATGCCACTGAAGCTTTCTTT. Its translation: CALIYATEAFF.

Comment on this clonotype: A much larger clone lies one base from this, so it may be a read error. The CDR3: CASSLNRGAEAFF. The CDR3 DNA follows: TGTGCCAGCAGCTTAAACAGGGGCGCTGAAGCTTTCTTT. V is TRBV5-4 and J is TRBJ1-1; 7 bases match TRBD1. The CDR3 covers 13 residues. J lost 6 bases, V lost 2 bases, and 4 bases had no gene match. In germline, CDR1 is SGHNT, CDR2 YYREEE (reference sequence).

This clonotype came up many times. The chain is built from TRBV12-3 or TRBV12-4 and TRBJ2-7; possible D gene TRBD2, 6 bases. V was pared by 6 bases and J by 4 bases, with 16 bases between. The CDR3 runs 14 residues. CDR3 loop: CASSPDGLIYEQYF. CDR3 in DNA: TGTGCCAGCAGCCCTGACGGACTAATTTACGAGCAGTACTTC.

The chain recombines TRBV6-5 with TRBJ1-1; the D is unclear. Trimming removed 3 bases from V and 5 bases from J, with 13 bases in between. This CDR3 contains 14 residues. Germline-derived CDR1 and CDR2 are MNHEY and SVGAGI. Here the CDR3 DNA reads TGTGCCAGCAGTTATGAAGTCGGGAGAACTGAAGCTTTCTTT. It encodes CASSYEVGRTEAFF.